This T cell receptor beta chain was identified in a study of patients and donors after allogeneic stem cell transplantation. There are 15 residues in the CDR3. Trimming pared 6 bases from V and 2 bases from J, leaving 13 bases between. A single record per CDR3 protein comes from TCRdb applying MiXCR to the RT-PCR reads. The sample lists roughly 960,000 distinct CDR3 sequences; about a sixth were seen once. The V gene is TRBV12-3 or TRBV12-4, the J gene TRBJ1-4, with D possibly matching TRBD1 (5 bases). This receptor was obtained from a human donor who was either an allogeneic HSCT recipient or a stem cell or donor lymphocyte infusion donor (not recorded which). It is not recorded whose cells these are; they may come from a transplant donor. What was sequenced was blood, either unsorted or a sorted T cell fraction (not recorded which). CDR3 DNA sequence: TGTGCCAGCAGACATGCTGGGGGTACTAATGAAAAACTGTTTTTT. The encoded protein is CASRHAGGTNEKLFF.